The T cell receptor (beta chain) under discussion was sequenced for a study of blood T cells in healthy people across ages. CDR3 length: 14 amino acids. After removal of 4 bases from V and 7 bases from J, the junction contained 7 bases not matched to a gene. Germline CDR1 ENHRY, CDR2 SYGVKD. In its sample, this clonotype was seen a few times. With a J-beta primer mix and a sample-barcoded 5' primer, a second PCR ran about 6 to 11 cycles. Each CDR3 protein gets one entry after TCRdb re-called the 5' RACE reads with MiXCR. The table includes fewer than 2,000,000 distinct CDR3 sequences, about 35% detected once.

This chain links TRBV10-3 with TRBJ2-1; 7 nucleotides line up with TRBD2. The sequence was obtained from a woman under 40 in good health. The sequenced sample consisted of blood. As DNA, the CDR3 is TGTGCCATCAGTGTGGGGGGAGGGCATAATGAGCAGTTCTTC. Amino acids: CAISVGGGHNEQFF.